This T cell receptor beta chain is drawn from a study of T cells in Graves' hyperthyroidism and ophthalmopathy. Study background: Peripheral blood was drawn at first diagnosis, prior to all treatment. Study-level points and caveats: The model anticipated ophthalmopathy a median approximately six months pre-onset. Most thyroid clonotypes that were expanded above 0.001 also turned up in blood.

Initially, at the first diagnosis of hyperthyroidism and before any ophthalmopathy symptoms, blood was sampled. V gave up 3 bases and J gave up 9 bases, with 12 bases separating them. The germline CDR1 and CDR2 sequences are MNHEY and SMNVEV (reference sequence). The CDR3 runs to 13 residues. Amplification of TCR beta CDR3 regions was performed using RNA transcripts as template. When the TCR CDR3 underwent first-round RT-PCR, the HTBI primer set was used. MiXCR, run by TCRdb on the multiplex PCR reads, gives a single entry per CDR3 protein. The table lists 650,000 to 850,000 distinct CDR3 sequences, about 17% of them singletons, with over 15% in the top ten. Only a few counts were recorded for this clonotype. Its target is unknown.

This receptor was obtained from a woman aged 50 to 60 with Graves' hyperthyroidism that later progressed to Graves' ophthalmopathy. The chain recombines TRBV27 with TRBJ2-1; D is ambiguous. The specimen sequenced was blood. In nucleotides, the CDR3 is TGTGCCAGCAGTTTCCCAAGCATAGGTGAGCAGTTCTTC. It translates to CASSFPSIGEQFF.